These 9 T cell receptor beta chains share one sample of origin, sequenced in a study of spatial heterogeneity in lung cancer. TCRdb recomputed calls from the 5' RACE reads with MiXCR, one row per CDR3 protein. Of more than 65,000 distinct CDR3 sequences listed, 7.5% to 9.5% are singletons. Time point: sample taken at primary tumor resection. The material was PBMCs, obtained at surgery. The receptor set was obtained from a male donor with early-stage non-small cell lung cancer.

This clonotype has at least ten counts. The chain is built from TRBV10-3 and TRBJ2-7, with 7 bases lining up with TRBD1. Germline V CDR1 and CDR2: ENHRY, SYGVKD. The V and J ends lost 3 bases and 2 bases, in that order; junction bases with no gene match: 7. The length of the CDR3 is 15 residues. CDR3: CAISEPQGYTYEQYF. The CDR3 nucleotides are TGTGCCATCAGTGAACCACAGGGGTACACCTACGAGCAGTACTTC.

This clonotype has at least ten counts. The genes are TRBV12-3 or TRBV12-4 and TRBJ2-1; 10 nucleotides agree with TRBD2. The CDR3 sequence is 15 residues long. The V segment lost 3 bases and the J segment 8 bases; nucleotides outside the gene matches: 7. The CDR3 loop reads CASSFGTSAYDEQFF. The CDR3 region has the DNA TGTGCCAGCAGTTTCGGGACTAGCGCATACGATGAGCAGTTCTTC.

The V gene is TRBV20-1, the J gene TRBJ2-7, with D maybe TRBD2 (6 bases). V was shortened by 6 bases and J by 6 bases, with 21 bases between the two germline ends. The CDR3 consists of 14 residues. Germline CDR1 DFQATT, CDR2 SNEGSKA (reference sequence). The CDR3 reads CSAGLTGGGSEQYF. CDR3 bases: TGCAGTGCAGGGCTCACCGGGGGAGGTAGCGAGCAGTACTTC.

This clonotype was seen many times. The rearrangement links TRBV9 to TRBJ2-7; no definite D call. The V end lost 3 bases, the J end lost 5 bases, and 24 bases lay between the germline ends. The CDR3 has 17 amino acids. From germline, CDR1 is SGDLS and CDR2 YYNGEE. The CDR3 DNA follows: TGTGCCAGCAGCGCCAACCTTGGACGCGCCTATGCCGACGAGCAGTACTTC. Protein: CASSANLGRAYADEQYF.

The table lists this clonotype with many counts. The chain recombines TRBV29-1 with TRBJ1-5, with a tentative D call TRBD1 (5 bases). V dropped 4 bases and J dropped 2 bases, with 9 bases sitting between them. Per the germline V gene, CDR1 is SQVTM and CDR2 is ANQGSEA. The CDR3 contains 13 residues. CDR3 sequence reads: CSVGIQGNQPQHF. DNA for the CDR3: TGCAGCGTTGGGATACAGGGCAATCAGCCCCAGCATTTT.

In its sample, this clonotype was seen a few times. The V gene is TRBV5-5, the J gene TRBJ2-6; TRBD1 aligns across 7 bases. This CDR3 region has 15 residues. CDR1 SGHKS and CDR2 YYEKEE come from the germline V gene (reference sequence). The V segment lost 4 bases and the J segment 2 bases; nucleotides outside the gene matches: 3. DNA of the CDR3: TGTGCCAGCAGCCCAGACAGGGCTGGGGCCAACGTCCTGACTTTC. Translation gives CASSPDRAGANVLTF.

V gene TRBV12-3 or TRBV12-4 combines with J gene TRBJ2-1; D is undetermined. The CDR3 extends over 14 amino acids. V was clipped by 6 bases and J by 7 bases, with 16 bases between them. The CDR3 loop reads CASSRAEDRNEQFF. In nucleotides, the CDR3 is TGTGCCAGCAGCCGGGCCGAAGATAGGAATGAGCAGTTCTTC.

Many counts were recorded for this clonotype. This chain links TRBV7-2 with TRBJ2-2, with unresolved D. This CDR3 contains 14 residues. The germline CDR1 and CDR2 sequences are SGHTA and FQGNSA. Trimming removed 6 bases at V and 6 bases at J, with 14 bases between. The CDR3 sequence is CASSFDIGAGELFF. In DNA, the CDR3 is TGTGCCAGCAGTTTCGACATTGGCGCCGGGGAGCTGTTTTTT.

The sample holds a few counts of this clonotype. The chain has TRBV30 and TRBJ2-5; TRBD2 agrees at 10 bases. V shed 0 bases, J shed 5 bases, and the junction held 6 bases outside the gene matches. The CDR3 runs to 15 residues. The germline V gene has CDR1 GTSNPN and CDR2 SVGIG (reference sequence). The DNA for the CDR3 is TGTGCCTGGAGTGTACCCAGCGGGAGGGGGGAGACCCAGTACTTC. Translated, it gives CAWSVPSGRGETQYF.